The 5 T cell receptor beta chains given below trace back to one sample, sequenced in a study of blood T cell repertoires in COVID-19. Measured with immunoSEQ multiplex PCR; TCRdb has only the in-frame clones, and not every one. The data show about 200,000 clones, 80% to 95% seen once. Sequences were obtained from peripheral blood. The source of these receptors is a man aged 45-65 years with acute or convalescent COVID-19.

The V and J genes are TRBV7-6 and TRBJ2-7; 12 nucleotides line up with TRBD1. This CDR3 comprises 16 residues. Germline V CDR1 and CDR2: SGHVS, FNYEAQ. V gave up 3 bases and J gave up 2 bases; unmatched junction bases: 5. CDR3 loop: CASSFRDRGLTYEQYF. Here the CDR3 DNA reads TGTGCCAGCAGCTTCCGGGACAGGGGGCTAACCTACGAGCAGTACTTC.

V gene TRBV27 combines with J gene TRBJ2-2; 13 positions agree with TRBD2. V lost 2 bases and J lost 5; bases outside the gene matches: 2. CDR3 length: 16 amino acids. The germline gives CDR1 MNHEY, CDR2 SMNVEV (reference sequence). The CDR3 region has the DNA TGTGCCAGCAGTTTACAACTAGCGGGAGGGACCGGGGAGCTGTTTTTT. As protein: CASSLQLAGGTGELFF.

CDR3 sequence reads: CASSLNNYEQYV. In DNA form, the CDR3 reads TGTGCCAGCAGTTTAAACAACTACGAGCAGTACGTC. The V gene is TRBV12-3 or TRBV12-4, the J gene TRBJ2-7; D remains unclear. The CDR3 consists of 12 residues. V was clipped by 2 bases and J by 3 bases, with 5 bases between them.

The chain uses TRBV12-3 or TRBV12-4 and TRBJ1-1; TRBD1 is a possible D gene (6 bases). The CDR3 has 13 amino acids. V lost 6 bases, J lost 3 bases, and 11 bases lay in between. The CDR3 nucleotides read TGTGCCAGCAGATCAACAGGGTACACTGAAGCTTTCTTT. Translation: CASRSTGYTEAFF.

The chain joins TRBV9 to TRBJ2-1; maybe TRBD1 (5 bases). There are 16 residues in the CDR3. CDR1 and CDR2 (germline): SGDLS, YYNGEE. Between the trimmed V and J ends, which lost 0 bases and 0 bases, there was a span of 10 bases. The CDR3 sequence is CASSVGQRSSYNEQFF. The CDR3 DNA sequence: TGTGCCAGCAGCGTAGGACAGCGTAGCTCCTACAATGAGCAGTTCTTC.